The source of this TCR beta chain is a study of blood T cells in healthy people across ages (dated by TCRdb to 2014 to 2015). About the study as a whole: In model experiments, template switching captured about one uniquely barcoded TCR beta cDNA molecule for every two T cells. To avoid experimental bias, donors of different ages were distributed randomly across sequencing lanes. Using deep sequencing normalized with unique cDNA molecular identifiers, the study measured how TCR beta repertoire diversity changes with age. Donors were grouped into four age groups: young (average roughly 15 years), middle-aged (under 40), aged (approximately 58) and long-lived (around 82). The study analyzed two additional independent replicas of 1 million unique cDNA reads from the same blood draw for two donors, one aged 18 to 29 and one aged 80 or older.

Library prep was done by 5' RACE. A second PCR of about 6 to 11 cycles was run with a J-beta primer mix and a sample-barcoded 5' primer. A template-switch 5' adaptor carrying 12 random nucleotides introduced a unique molecular identifier onto each TCR beta cDNA molecule. Each sample yielded at least 3 million CDR3-containing paired-end reads. All of the RNA was converted into first-strand cDNA using the Mint cDNA synthesis kit, with a TRBC-specific oligonucleotide serving as the primer. Following uracil-DNA glycosylase treatment, all cDNA underwent a first 18-cycle PCR with the universal primers M1SS and BC2_uni_R. Regarding the original processing steps: Each sample was normalized by randomly selecting 1 million high-quality reads, each carrying a distinct molecular identifier. Reads with shared molecular identifiers were discarded instead of being binned into consensus sequences. CDR3 identification, clonotype clustering and error correction used MiTCR with a Q25 quality threshold and the strictest error-elimination algorithm. Lower-bound total TCR beta diversity was estimated with a nonparametric unseen species model using Euler transformation. TCRdb reprocessed the public reads (quality trimming at Q25 with fastp, clone calling with MiXCR) and kept in-frame beta chains. Each record represents a unique CDR3 protein, reported with the most common genes and DNA among its rows. The V and J calls were determined by TCRdb, not by the authors. Here the sample has 1,800,000 or so distinct CDR3 sequences; around 40% occur a single time. Of the sample, 20% to 25% is held by the ten largest clones.

This clonotype showed up just a few times. Its antigen is not yet known. Base qualities are missing; no much larger clone stands one base away. General findings and caveats noted by the study authors: As age increased, observed TCR beta diversity per million T cells dropped in a roughly linear way, and a significant reduction was already evident by age 40. Estimates of total diversity based on one million sequenced T cells were considered lower bounds and underestimates. The percentage of naive T cells measured by flow cytometry correlated strongly with observed TCR beta diversity. Conclusive comparison of naive and antigen-experienced compartments was prevented by the profiling of bulk unsorted PBMCs. Because the CMV infection status of the donors was unknown, age-related changes in expanded clonotypes may potentially have been confounded. The long-lived group showed more naive CD4+ T cells, fewer expanded clones and increased TCR diversity than the aged group, suggesting age selection.

Systemically healthy Caucasian individuals from Russia, approximately 39 in total and aged 6 to 90 years, were included as donors. Each donor gave about 9.7 milliliters of peripheral blood, drawn into EDTA-treated Vacutainer tubes. Ficoll-Paque density-gradient centrifugation was used to isolate PBMCs, with at least 7 million obtained per sample. Total RNA was extracted from PBMCs with Trizol reagent, with at least 6 micrograms obtained per sample. Naive CD45RAhigh/CD27high T cell percentages were measured by flow cytometry on a PBMC aliquot from every donor. Input material: blood. The sequence came from a human donor in good health.

The DNA sequence is TGCAGCGTGGCGGGGCTTTTCTCTGGGGCCAACGTCCTGACTTTC. Its protein product is CSVAGLFSGANVLTF. The V gene is TRBV29-1 and the J gene is TRBJ2-6; the best D guess is TRBD2, with 6 bases matching. The germline V gene supplies CDR1 SQVTM and CDR2 ANQGSEA. Deletion took 6 bases off V and 0 bases off J, with a span of 12 bases between the germline ends. The CDR3, from cysteine to phenylalanine, totals 15 residues. Of all the DNA, just the CDR3 is kept, 45 bases in frame from base 1.